Listed below are T cell receptor beta chains from one sample, sequenced in a study of blood T cell repertoires in COVID-19. This table comes from immunoSEQ multiplex PCR, and its TCRdb copy is limited to in-frame clones, with some not included. The data contain some 370,000 clones, roughly 86% of them seen just once; the ten biggest clones take up 8.5% to 12%. The sample consisted of peripheral blood. These receptor sequences come from a woman aged 25 to 45 with COVID-19, enrolled during active disease. CDR3s include the opening cysteine and the closing phenylalanine or tryptophan. The D gene is left open where the match is weak. The size field is filled for only some rows; it gives once, few, many or a size class.

clone_size	v_call	cdr3_length	d_call	j_call	cdr3_nt	cdr3_aa
.	TRBV29-1	12	.	TRBJ1-2	TGCAGCGTTGATCAGGGTTCTTATGGCTACACCTTC	CSVDQGSYGYTF
.	TRBV4-1	18	.	TRBJ1-3	TGCGCCAGCAGCCAGGCAGTCGCGGGACTGGCGGCGGGAAACACCATATATTTT	CASSQAVAGLAAGNTIYF
.	TRBV28	13	.	TRBJ1-5	TGTGCCAGCACGATCGGGAGCAATCAGCCCCAGCATTTT	CASTIGSNQPQHF
.	TRBV19	15	.	TRBJ1-6	TGTGCCAGTACCATGGGCCGACGAGATAATTCACCCCTCCACTTT	CASTMGRRDNSPLHF
.	TRBV5-6	14	TRBD1	TRBJ2-5	TGTGCCAGCAGTATTACAGGGGGCCGGGAGACCCAGTACTTC	CASSITGGRETQYF
.	TRBV5-8	14	.	TRBJ2-7	TGTGCCAGCAGCCTCACAGGTTCTGGCTACGAGCAGTACTTC	CASSLTGSGYEQYF
.	TRBV29-1	15	TRBD2	TRBJ2-5	TGCAGCGTTGGTAGGGGACTAGCGGGAGAGGAGACCCAGTACTTC	CSVGRGLAGEETQYF
.	TRBV2	13	.	TRBJ2-5	TGTGCCAGCAGTGAACAGGGATTCGAGACCCAGTACTTC	CASSEQGFETQYF
.	TRBV4-3	14	.	TRBJ1-4	TGCGCCAGCAGCCAGTCGCGGGAGACAAGTCGACTGTTTTTT	CASSQSRETSRLFF
.	TRBV9	18	TRBD1	TRBJ2-5	TGTGCCAGCAGCCCAACTGCCAGTCCCGGGACAGGGGTTGAGACCCAGTACTTC	CASSPTASPGTGVETQYF
once	TRBV2	15	.	TRBJ2-6	TGTGCCAGCAGTGGGAGCAGGGCTGGGGCCAACGTCCTGACTTTC	CASSGSRAGANVLTF
.	TRBV30	16	TRBD2	TRBJ2-2	TGTGCCTGGAGTGGACTAGCGGGAGCGGGCACCGGGGAGCTGTTTTTT	CAWSGLAGAGTGELFF
.	TRBV7-2	15	.	TRBJ1-1	TGTGCCAGCAGCAATCCCCCGGGAGGGAACACTGAAGCTTTCTTT	CASSNPPGGNTEAFF
.	TRBV5-6	15	.	TRBJ2-3	TGTGCCAGCAGCTTGAAGCTAGCTAGGACAGATACGCAGTATTTT	CASSLKLARTDTQYF
.	TRBV5-1	15	.	TRBJ1-5	TGCGCCAGCAGCCCGAGCGGGGGGAGCAATCAGCCCCAGCATTTT	CASSPSGGSNQPQHF
.	TRBV7-6	13	.	TRBJ2-1	TGTGCCAGCAGCACCTGGACGGGGAATGAGCAGTTCTTC	CASSTWTGNEQFF
.	TRBV28	13	.	TRBJ2-1	TGTGCCAGCAAGGGGCCAAACCACAATGAGCAGTTCTTC	CASKGPNHNEQFF
few	TRBV25-1	13	.	TRBJ1-4	TGTGCCACCCGCTTAGGGGCCGATGAAAAACTGTTTTTT	CATRLGADEKLFF
few	TRBV9	12	.	TRBJ2-1	TGTGCCAGCAGCGACAGTTACAATGAGCAGTTCTTC	CASSDSYNEQFF
.	TRBV6-5	15	.	TRBJ2-4	TGTGCCACCTCCTACCATCCCCTAGCCAAAAACATTCAGTACTTC	CATSYHPLAKNIQYF
.	TRBV28	15	.	TRBJ2-2	TGTGCCAGCAGCCGATCGGGACAATACACCGGGGAGCTGTTTTTT	CASSRSGQYTGELFF
.	TRBV4-1	16	.	TRBJ1-1	TGCGCCAGCAGCCAAGATAGGGGGAAGCTGAACACTGAAGCTTTCTTT	CASSQDRGKLNTEAFF
.	TRBV29-1	13	TRBD1	TRBJ1-4	TGCAGCGTACGACAGGGAACTAATGAAAAACTGTTTTTT	CSVRQGTNEKLFF
.	TRBV7-2	16	TRBD1	TRBJ2-7	TGTGCCAGCAGCTTCCGCCGGGACAGGGGTCCCTACGAGCAGTACTTC	CASSFRRDRGPYEQYF
.	TRBV29-1	13	.	TRBJ2-2	TGCAGCGCCATACAGGGTCCCCCCGGGGAGCTGTTTTTT	CSAIQGPPGELFF
.	TRBV12-3/TRBV12-4	13	.	TRBJ2-1	TGTGCCAGCAGTAACGGGAATCCGGATGAGCAGTTCTTC	CASSNGNPDEQFF
few	TRBV7-9	15	.	TRBJ1-2	TGTGCCAGCAGCTTAGATGACAGTTTTTTCTATGGCTACACCTTC	CASSLDDSFFYGYTF
.	TRBV12-3/TRBV12-4	13	TRBD1	TRBJ1-4	TGTGCCAGCAGTCAGGGGGCGCCGGAAAAACTGTTTTTT	CASSQGAPEKLFF
few	TRBV2	14	TRBD1	TRBJ1-1	TGTGCCAGCAGACGAGACAGGGTTGGCACTGAAGCTTTCTTT	CASRRDRVGTEAFF
once	TRBV7-6	15	.	TRBJ1-1	TGTGCCAGCAGCCTCAGCCAGGGAGGCGGAACTGAAGCTTTCTTT	CASSLSQGGGTEAFF
.	TRBV5-4	15	.	TRBJ2-3	TGTGCCAGCAGCTTCGGGGGAGTGAGCACAGATACGCAGTATTTT	CASSFGGVSTDTQYF
.	TRBV5-5	15	.	TRBJ2-7	TGTGCCAGCAGCTTGGGGGCGGGAATCCCCTACGAGCAGTACTTC	CASSLGAGIPYEQYF
.	TRBV30	13	.	TRBJ2-2	TGTGCCTGGAAAGGGGTCGGCACCGGGGAGCTGTTTTTT	CAWKGVGTGELFF
.	TRBV18	15	TRBD2	TRBJ2-1	TGTGCCAGCTCACCGCCAGCGGGAGGGCGGGGTGAGCAGTTCTTC	CASSPPAGGRGEQFF
.	TRBV3-1/TRBV3-2	14	TRBD2	TRBJ2-7	TGTGCCAGCAGCCAAGGACTAGCGGGAGGGGAGCAGTACTTC	CASSQGLAGGEQYF
.	TRBV25-1	14	.	TRBJ1-4	TGTGCCAGCAGTGAAAGGGGTACTAATGAAAAACTGTTTTTT	CASSERGTNEKLFF
.	TRBV28	12	.	TRBJ1-1	TGTGCCAGCAGTTTCTCCGCGACTGAAGCTTTCTTT	CASSFSATEAFF
.	TRBV7-6	16	TRBD2	TRBJ2-1	TGTGCCAGCAGTTCCATGGCACTAGCGGACGTCAATGAGCAGTTCTTC	CASSSMALADVNEQFF
.	TRBV27	15	TRBD2	TRBJ2-3	TGTGCCAGCAGTGAGGTGGGAGGGGGCACAGATACGCAGTATTTT	CASSEVGGGTDTQYF
.	TRBV2	14	.	TRBJ1-3	TGTGCCAGCAGGGAAAGCCTCTCTGGAAACACCATATATTTT	CASRESLSGNTIYF
.	TRBV19	15	.	TRBJ1-6	TGTGCCAGTAGTATTGTCGGCCACAGCAATTCACCCCTCCACTTT	CASSIVGHSNSPLHF
.	TRBV2	15	TRBD1	TRBJ1-1	TGTGCCAGCAGTGTCGAGGGGGCTGGCCGGGTTGAAGCTTTCTTT	CASSVEGAGRVEAFF
.	TRBV11-2	15	TRBD2	TRBJ2-5	TGTGCCAGCAGCCGACTAGCGGGAGCCCCAGAGACCCAGTACTTC	CASSRLAGAPETQYF
.	TRBV9	13	TRBD1	TRBJ1-1	TGTGCCAGCAGTCAGGGGGGGAACACTGAAGCTTTCTTT	CASSQGGNTEAFF
few	TRBV27	15	.	TRBJ1-1	TGTGCCAGCAGTTTGGGAACAGGTTTGAACACTGAAGCTTTCTTT	CASSLGTGLNTEAFF
once	TRBV30	14	TRBD1	TRBJ2-7	TGTGCCTGGAGCCCCGGGACAGGGGCCTACGAGCAGTACTTC	CAWSPGTGAYEQYF
few	TRBV30	15	.	TRBJ1-3	TGTGCCTGGAGAGGGAGAGGGGGTAAAGGAAACACCATATATTTT	CAWRGRGGKGNTIYF
once	TRBV5-5	17	.	TRBJ2-7	TGTGCCAGCAGCTTGGGTTTTCGGGGGTTAGCCTACGACGAGCAGTACTTC	CASSLGFRGLAYDEQYF
.	TRBV7-2	14	TRBD1	TRBJ2-7	TGTGCCAGCAGCTCTCGGACAGGAACCTACGAGCAGTACTTC	CASSSRTGTYEQYF
.	TRBV5-1	12	.	TRBJ2-5	TGCGCCAGCAGCCTAGAAGGCGAGACCCAGTACTTC	CASSLEGETQYF
.	TRBV6-5	15	TRBD1	TRBJ1-2	TGTGCCAGCAGCCGGCAACTCGGACAGGGGTATGGCTACACCTTC	CASSRQLGQGYGYTF
.	TRBV6-5	15	.	TRBJ1-1	TGTGCCAGCAGTTACTCGGACAGCCTGAACACTGAAGCTTTCTTT	CASSYSDSLNTEAFF
.	TRBV7-9	13	.	TRBJ2-1	TGTGCCAGCAGCTTAATGCAGTACAATGAGCAGTTCTTC	CASSLMQYNEQFF
.	TRBV28	15	TRBD1	TRBJ1-6	TGTGCCAGCAGTTTATTGGACAGGGTTAATTCACCCCTCCACTTT	CASSLLDRVNSPLHF
few	TRBV5-1	17	.	TRBJ2-2	TGCGCCAGCAGCTTAAATCCTAGCCCAAGTAGAACCGGGGAGCTGTTTTTT	CASSLNPSPSRTGELFF
.	TRBV7-8	15	.	TRBJ1-4	TGTGCCAGCAGCCCCTGGACTCAAGTCAATGAAAAACTGTTTTTT	CASSPWTQVNEKLFF
.	TRBV12-3/TRBV12-4	13	.	TRBJ2-7	TGTGCCAGCAGACGCGGCCTCTCCTACGAGCAGTACTTC	CASRRGLSYEQYF
.	TRBV19	13	TRBD2	TRBJ2-7	TGTGCCAGTAGCCCTAGCGGGATCTACGAGCAGTACTTC	CASSPSGIYEQYF
few	TRBV28	15	.	TRBJ2-1	TGTGCCAGCAGTCCTGCGGGACTGGTATTTTATGAGCAGTTCTTC	CASSPAGLVFYEQFF